A single sample gave rise to the 22 T cell receptor beta chains below, sequenced in a study of shared clonotypes between healthy human individuals. Only in-frame clones appear in the TCRdb table, and some are missing; sequencing was by immunoSEQ multiplex PCR. The table includes about 1 million clones, about 76% detected once. The sample was memory CD4+ T cells sorted from blood. Noted subset: CD45RA-negative fraction. Every receptor here comes from a man between 18 and 35 years old in good health.

This clone has only a few counts. The gene calls are TRBV27 and TRBJ1-1; possible D gene TRBD1, 5 bases. From germline, CDR1 is MNHEY and CDR2 SMNVEV (reference sequence). The V and J ends lost 6 bases and 0 bases respectively, with 14 bases between them. The CDR3 has 15 amino acids. The CDR3 loop reads CASSPWGQMNTEAFF. CDR3 in DNA: TGTGCCAGCAGCCCCTGGGGCCAGATGAACACTGAAGCTTTCTTT.

The chain has TRBV10-3 and TRBJ1-1; D uncertain. V lost 11 bases to trimming and J lost 3 bases, with 16 bases between them. The CDR3 has 13 amino acids. CDR1 and CDR2 from the germline V gene are ENHRY and SYGVKD. The CDR3 here is CAASYSGDTEAFF. The CDR3 DNA is TGTGCCGCCTCCTACTCCGGGGACACTGAAGCTTTCTTT.

The genes are TRBV27 and TRBJ2-7; 10 nucleotides agree with TRBD1. The CDR3 length is 14 residues. The V gene's germline CDR1 is MNHEY and CDR2 SMNVEV (reference sequence). Trimming removed 5 bases from V and 1 base from J; junction bases left unmatched: 2. The CDR3 is CASSKGQGSYEQYF. CDR3 bases: TGTGCCAGCAGTAAGGGACAGGGGTCCTACGAGCAGTACTTC.

The chain employs TRBV7-2 and TRBJ2-7; 9 bases are shared with TRBD2. CDR3 length: 15 residues. V gave up 6 bases and J gave up 0 bases; unmatched junction bases: 6. Germline-derived CDR1 and CDR2 are SGHTA and FQGNSA. The CDR3, as DNA: TGTGCCAGCAGGTTGACTAGCGGAAGCTCCTACGAGCAGTACTTC. It codes for CASRLTSGSSYEQYF.

The genes are TRBV11-3 and TRBJ2-3; 7 bases match TRBD1. The germline V gene has CDR1 SGHNT and CDR2 YENEEA. The CDR3 sequence is 15 residues long. Losses at the gene ends were 4 bases for V and 2 bases for J; bases not matched to a gene: 6. CDR3 nucleotide sequence: TGTGCCAGCAGCTCAAGGACAGGAAACACAGATACGCAGTATTTT. Amino acids: CASSSRTGNTDTQYF. The full variable domain, in which reference TRBV11-3 and TRBJ2-3 provide the parts outside the CDR3, is EAGVVQSPRYKIIEKKQPVAFWCNPISGHNTLYWYLQNLGQGPELLIRYENEEAVDDSQLPKDRFSAERLKGVDSTLKIQPAELGDSAVYLCASSSRTGNTDTQYFGPGTRLTVL.

This rearrangement joins TRBV5-1 to TRBJ1-6; no reliable D call. The CDR3 length is 15 residues. CDR1 is SGHRS and CDR2 is YFSETQ in the germline V gene. V was trimmed by 0 bases and J by 7 bases, leaving 11 bases between them. The CDR3, as DNA: TGCGCCAGCAGCTTGGAAGGGTTGGAGAATTCACCCCTCCACTTT. Translating gives CASSLEGLENSPLHF.

The chain is built from TRBV7-9 and TRBJ1-5; the match to TRBD1 covers 10 bases. There are 15 residues in the CDR3. J lost 6 bases, V lost 1 base, and 3 bases had no gene match. Germline loops: CDR1 SEHNR, CDR2 FQNEAQ (reference sequence). This chain's CDR3 is CASSLGTGGGQPQHF. Here the CDR3 DNA reads TGTGCCAGCAGCTTAGGGACAGGGGGGGGTCAGCCCCAGCATTTT.

The chain combines TRBV5-4 with TRBJ2-5; no clear D gene. Germline-derived CDR1 and CDR2 are SGHNT and YYREEE (reference sequence). Trimming took 5 bases from V and 5 from J, leaving 7 bases between them. CDR3 size: 11 residues. Here the CDR3 reads CASSNGETQYF. The DNA of the CDR3 is TGTGCCAGCAGTAACGGGGAGACCCAGTACTTC.

The chain joins TRBV5-1 to TRBJ1-1, with a weak D call TRBD1 (5 bases). Trimming shortened V by 0 bases and J by 4 bases, and 10 bases separated the two germline ends. From germline, CDR1 is SGHRS and CDR2 YFSETQ. CDR3 length equals 14 residues. CDR3 residues: CASSLASRATEAFF. CDR3 nucleotide sequence: TGCGCCAGCAGCTTGGCTAGCAGGGCCACTGAAGCTTTCTTT.

The chain links TRBV7-2 to TRBJ2-7, with 9 bases matching TRBD1. This CDR3 region has 14 residues. Germline-derived CDR1 and CDR2 are SGHTA and FQGNSA. J gave up 1 base and V 4 bases, and 2 bases lay outside the gene matches. The CDR3 bases are TGTGCCAGCAGCTGGGGGACAGGGTCCTACGAGCAGTACTTC. Its protein is CASSWGTGSYEQYF.

A word on this clone: The same CDR3 can be traced to other DNA sequences in this sample. The J gene is TRBJ2-7, the V gene TRBV5-1; a weak D match, TRBD1 (6 bases). CDR3 length: 13 amino acids. Germline V lookup: CDR1 SGHRS, CDR2 YFSETQ. Trimming stripped 4 bases from V and 1 base from J, with 9 bases between. In DNA, the CDR3 is TGCGCCAGCAGCCTACAGGGATCCTACGAGCAGTACTTC. Amino acid sequence: CASSLQGSYEQYF. Full variable domain (outside the CDR3, taken from reference TRBV5-1 and TRBJ2-7): KAGVTQTPRYLIKTRGQQVTLSCSPISGHRSVSWYQQTPGQGLQFLFEYFSETQRNKGNFPGRFSGRQFSNSRSEMNVSTLELGDSALYLCASSLQGSYEQYFGPGTRLTVT.

The genes are TRBV4-2 and TRBJ2-3, with 12 bases that match TRBD2. From germline, CDR1 is LGHNA and CDR2 YNFKEQ. The CDR3 covers 17 residues. The V gene end was trimmed by 4 bases and the J gene end by 4 bases; junction bases not matched to a gene: 9. Written as DNA, the CDR3 is TGTGCCAGCAGCCCGCTAGCGGGGGGGAAGAGGGCAGATACGCAGTATTTT. This codes for CASSPLAGGKRADTQYF.

The chain carries TRBV5-6 and TRBJ1-2, with 10 bases lining up with TRBD1. The CDR3 sequence is 16 residues long. Germline CDR1 SGHDT, CDR2 YYEEEE. V lost 3 bases, J lost 1 base, and 6 bases stayed unmatched. CDR3 sequence (DNA): TGTGCCAGCAGCTCAACCGGGACAGGGGTTAACTATGGCTACACCTTC. Its translation is CASSSTGTGVNYGYTF.

The V and J genes are TRBV9 and TRBJ2-3; 9 bases are a match to TRBD2. V trimming: 0 bases; J trimming: 14 bases; junction bases outside the gene matches: 7. This CDR3 is 13 amino acids long. The germline CDR1 and CDR2 sequences are SGDLS and YYNGEE. The CDR3 DNA sequence: TGTGCCAGCAGCGTAGGAGAGCGGGGGGTGGCGTATTTT. This encodes CASSVGERGVAYF.

The rearrangement joins TRBV18 to TRBJ2-7, with D maybe TRBD1 (6 bases). The CDR3 is made up of 13 amino acids. CDR1 and CDR2 (germline): KGHSH, LQKENI. V was trimmed by 3 bases and J by 9 bases, leaving 15 bases between them. The CDR3 DNA reads TGTGCCAGCTCACCTGACAGGCCCCTTGGGCAGTACTTC. Encoded protein: CASSPDRPLGQYF.

The chain recombines TRBV5-1 with TRBJ2-7, with D possibly TRBD1 on 5 matching bases. Per the germline V gene, CDR1 is SGHRS and CDR2 is YFSETQ. The ends were cut back, 4 bases at V and 2 bases at J, with 10 bases in the middle. The CDR3 contains 13 residues. In DNA form, the CDR3 reads TGCGCCAGCAGCAGAGACAGAACCTACGAGCAGTACTTC. This sequence encodes CASSRDRTYEQYF.

The gene calls are TRBV28 and TRBJ2-7; tentatively, D is TRBD2 (7 bases). The CDR3 has 14 amino acids. Germline V CDR1 and CDR2: MDHEN, SYDVKM. Deletions cut 4 bases from V and 7 bases from J, with 17 bases between. CDR3 protein: CASSSGEGHKEQYF. CDR3 DNA sequence: TGTGCCAGCAGTTCAGGGGAGGGCCATAAGGAGCAGTACTTC. Full variable domain (rest looked up from reference TRBV28 and TRBJ2-7): DVKVTQSSRYLVKRTGEKVFLECVQDMDHENMFWYRQDPGLGLRLIYFSYDVKMKEKGDIPEGYSVSREKKERFSLILESASTNQTSMYLCASSSGEGHKEQYFGPGTRLTVT.

Concerning this clone itself: The same CDR3 also results from other DNA sequences found in this sample. The V gene is TRBV30, the J gene TRBJ2-3; no reliable D call. The length of the CDR3 is 11 residues. The ends were cut back, 0 bases at V and 4 bases at J, with 2 bases in the middle. Germline CDR1 is GTSNPN and CDR2 is SVGIG (reference sequence). CDR3 sequence reads: CAWSVSDTQYF. The CDR3 DNA is TGTGCCTGGAGTGTCTCAGATACGCAGTATTTT.

The chain employs TRBV10-3 and TRBJ2-5; D is tentatively TRBD1 or TRBD2 (6 bases each). The CDR3 consists of 12 residues. Trimming cost V 10 bases and J 2 bases, with 11 bases left between them. Germline-derived CDR1 and CDR2 are ENHRY and SYGVKD. The CDR3 DNA reads TGTGCCACCAAAGGGGGGCAAGAGACCCAGTACTTC. Translating gives CATKGGQETQYF.

This clone occurred once. The chain links TRBV6-6 to TRBJ2-4; TRBD2 matches 9 bases. V gave up 2 bases and J gave up 1 base; unmatched junction bases: 3. Germline CDR1 and CDR2: MNHNY and SVGAGI (reference sequence). CDR3 length: 16 amino acids. The DNA of the CDR3 is TGTGCCAGCAGTTACGGGCTAGCGGGGGCCAAAAACATTCAGTACTTC. It specifies CASSYGLAGAKNIQYF.

The chain employs TRBV5-4 and TRBJ2-3; TRBD1 agrees at 7 bases. The CDR3 has 16 residues. Germline V gives CDR1 SGHNT, CDR2 YYREEE (reference sequence). Trimming cost V 3 bases and J 3 bases; bases outside gene matches: 10. CDR3 sequence (DNA): TGTGCCAGCAGCTCGACAGGGTCAAGTAGGACAGATACGCAGTATTTT. Protein: CASSSTGSSRTDTQYF.

This clone was observed once. The chain is built from TRBV7-9 and TRBJ1-5; unclear D gene. V was pared by 2 bases and J by 6 bases, with 11 bases between. Germline CDR1 is SEHNR and CDR2 is FQNEAQ (reference sequence). The CDR3 extends over 14 amino acids. The CDR3 region is CASSLNEAGQPQHF. CDR3 DNA: TGTGCCAGCAGCTTAAACGAGGCTGGTCAGCCCCAGCATTTT.